The present entry profiles one T cell receptor (beta chain) with its context. What it recognizes is unknown. The sample belongs to a study of T cells after yellow fever vaccination. Whole-study context: SMART-Seq v4 Ultra Low Input served to prepare low-cell-number fractions.

Germline V gives CDR1 LGHDT, CDR2 YNNKEL (reference sequence). Trimming shortened V by 0 bases and J by 5 bases, and 13 bases separated the two germline ends. This CDR3 has 15 residues. UMIs were added to TCR cDNA along with a universal primer site when it was made by 5'RACE template switching. TCRdb re-called the 5' RACE reads through MiXCR, storing one row per CDR3 protein. The data show a few hundred thousand distinct CDR3 sequences, 6.9% seen once. Notes on the study in general: FACS-sorted repertoires might harbor abundant contaminating clonotypes from the bulk population.

This chain links TRBV3-1 with TRBJ2-5, with a weak D call TRBD1 (5 bases). This receptor was obtained from a man in his thirties or forties who received the YFV17D yellow fever vaccine. Sequenced material: CD4+ T cells sorted from PBMCs, taken 15 days after the yellow fever booster vaccination. The CDR3 sequence is CASSQDPRVTETQYF. The CDR3, as DNA: TGTGCCAGCAGCCAAGATCCCAGGGTCACGGAGACCCAGTACTTC.